This T cell receptor (beta chain) was captured by sequencing in a study of blood T cell repertoires in COVID-19. About the study: The United States, Italy and Spain were the sources of the acute and convalescent COVID-19 samples. PBMCs, B-cell-depleted T cells, or T cells provided the cDNA or gDNA that made up the material.

Per germline, CDR1 GTSNPN and CDR2 SVGIG (reference sequence). V lost 0 bases, J lost 9 bases, and 11 bases stayed unmatched. CDR3 length: 15 amino acids. How the authors handled the data: By means of reference gene primer amplification, nucleated cell counts were estimated. Sequencing was performed with immunoSEQ multiplex PCR; in TCRdb, only in-frame clones are kept and a portion is missing. V and J calls plus clone size are reproduced from that table; the DNA served to infer D and trimming. This sample has some 30,000 clones, with approximately 89% found just once. The J gene is TRBJ1-1, the V gene TRBV30, with TRBD1 matching over 9 bases. Source material: peripheral blood. This clonotype originated in a man of 80 years or more with acute or convalescent COVID-19. The CDR3 reads CAWSVRTGAHVKAFF. DNA of the CDR3: TGTGCCTGGAGTGTAAGGACAGGGGCCCACGTTAAAGCTTTCTTT.